A single sample is the source of the 13 T cell receptor beta chains below, sequenced in a study of control samples from healthy donors and cancer patients. Produced via immunoSEQ multiplex PCR; TCRdb's table is partial and in-frame only. This table has tens of thousands of clones, approximately 93% appearing once. Material for sequencing was PBMCs. Receptors originate from a woman aged 40-49 years with lung cancer.

J is TRBJ2-1 and V is TRBV13; 15 nucleotides line up with TRBD2. CDR1 is PRHDT and CDR2 is FYEKMQ in the germline V gene (reference sequence). The CDR3 runs 16 residues. The junction had 8 bases not matched to a gene; V was cut back by 5 bases and J by 9 bases. DNA for the CDR3: TGTGCCAGCAGCACTCAAGGGACTAGCGGGGGGAGTGAGCAGTTCTTC. Translated, it gives CASSTQGTSGGSEQFF.

The chain uses TRBV7-2 and TRBJ1-1; perhaps TRBD1 as D (6 bases). V gave up 4 bases and J gave up 4 bases, with 25 bases separating them. The CDR3 runs 18 residues. Germline V CDR1 and CDR2: SGHTA, FQGNSA. This chain's CDR3 is CASSSTQPLGGRFTEAFF. The CDR3 nucleotides read TGTGCCAGCAGCTCAACGCAGCCCTTGGGGGGGCGATTCACTGAAGCTTTCTTT.

This clone came up a few times. The chain joins TRBV3-1 (or the pseudogene TRBV3-2) to TRBJ2-4; 9 nucleotides match TRBD2. The germline V gene has CDR1 LGHDT and CDR2 YNNKEL (reference sequence). Germline trimming cut 0 bases from V and 7 bases from J; bases unmatched to any gene: 13. This CDR3 has 18 residues. CDR3 loop: CASSQEPPIRGTSNIQYF. CDR3 nucleotide sequence: TGTGCCAGCAGCCAAGAACCTCCAATCCGAGGGACTAGCAACATTCAGTACTTC.

This rearrangement joins TRBV6-5 to TRBJ1-1; D is unresolved. The CDR3 covers 12 residues. In germline, CDR1 is MNHEY, CDR2 SVGAGI. Trimming pared 6 bases from V and 4 bases from J, leaving 9 bases between. In DNA form, the CDR3 reads TGTGCCAGCAGAGTAATGGGCACTGAAGCTTTCTTT. Residues: CASRVMGTEAFF.

This clone was seen a single time. This chain connects TRBV12-5 to TRBJ1-5, with 7 bases that match TRBD1. Looked up from germline, CDR1 is LGHNT and CDR2 is FRNRAP. Trimming at V came to 5 bases and at J to 7 bases, leaving 8 bases not matched to a gene. This CDR3 region has 14 residues. CDR3 amino acids: CASGDRDSRQPQHF. As DNA, the CDR3 is TGTGCTAGTGGTGACCGGGACAGTAGACAGCCCCAGCATTTT.

The V gene is TRBV7-6, the J gene TRBJ2-5; 10 bases line up with TRBD2. This CDR3 has 14 residues. V gave up 5 bases and J gave up 4 bases; unmatched junction bases: 4. Looked up from germline, CDR1 is SGHVS and CDR2 is FNYEAQ. CDR3 bases: TGTGCCAGCAGCCACAGACTAGCGGGAGAGACCCAGTACTTC. It translates to CASSHRLAGETQYF.

The V gene is TRBV2, the J gene TRBJ1-1, with a tentative D call TRBD1 (5 bases). Trimming took 9 bases from V and 4 from J, leaving 15 bases between them. The CDR3 contains 13 residues. Germline CDR1 and CDR2: SNHLY and FYNNEI. Here the CDR3 DNA reads TGTGCCAGTCTCCCGCCCGGGGGCACTGAAGCTTTCTTT. Translating gives CASLPPGGTEAFF.

This clone occurred once. The genes are TRBV6-5 and TRBJ2-2; no reliable D call. Trimming shortened V by 4 bases and J by 5 bases, and 5 bases separated the two germline ends. The CDR3 sequence is 12 residues long. CDR1 is MNHEY and CDR2 is SVGAGI in the germline V gene. Written as DNA, the CDR3 is TGTGCCAGCAGTTTGGGGACCGGGGAGCTGTTTTTT. It translates to CASSLGTGELFF.

This chain joins TRBV12-3 or TRBV12-4 and TRBJ1-2; D may be TRBD1 (5 bases). V lost 5 bases to trimming and J lost 2 bases, with 9 bases between them. This CDR3 is built from 13 residues. The CDR3 here is CASSDGTNYGYTF. CDR3 nucleotide sequence: TGTGCCAGCAGTGATGGGACGAACTATGGCTACACCTTC.

CDR3 nucleotides: TGTGCCAGCAGCTTTCGCGCGGGGGTAACCTACGAGCAGTACTTC. Its translation is CASSFRAGVTYEQYF. The chain is built from TRBV11-3 and TRBJ2-7, with TRBD2 identical over 7 bases. Germline trimming cut 3 bases from V and 2 bases from J; bases unmatched to any gene: 7. Germline V gives CDR1 SGHNT, CDR2 YENEEA. The CDR3 consists of 15 residues.

The table lists this clone with a count of one. The chain links TRBV2 to TRBJ1-1; D uncertain. The length of the CDR3 is 17 residues. The V gene lost 4 bases and the J gene lost 3 bases, with 21 bases spanning the gap. The germline V gene encodes CDR1 SNHLY and CDR2 FYNNEI. This chain's CDR3 is CASSGWAGFITDTEAFF. CDR3 nucleotide sequence: TGTGCCAGCAGTGGATGGGCAGGTTTTATTACGGACACTGAAGCTTTCTTT.

In this sample, this clone turned up once. The J gene is TRBJ2-1, the V gene TRBV11-2, with 7 bases identical to TRBD1. V was pared by 2 bases and J by 1 base, with 2 bases of the junction left unmatched. The CDR3 length is 15 residues. Germline loops: CDR1 SGHAT, CDR2 FQNNGV. This CDR3 reads CASSLKQGSYNEQFF. The CDR3 nucleotides read TGTGCCAGCAGCTTAAAACAGGGGTCCTACAATGAGCAGTTCTTC. Based on the CDR3 plus reference TRBV11-2 and TRBJ2-1, the full variable domain is EAGVAQSPRYKIIEKRQSVAFWCNPISGHATLYWYQQILGQGPKLLIQFQNNGVVDDSQLPKDRFSAERLKGVDSTLKIQPAKLEDSAVYLCASSLKQGSYNEQFFGPGTRLTVL.

This clone was counted only a few times. V usage is TRBV19 and J usage is TRBJ2-3; tentatively, D is TRBD1 or TRBD2 (5 bases each). This CDR3 is 16 amino acids long. Looked up from germline, CDR1 is LNHDA and CDR2 is SQIVND (reference sequence). V was cut by 4 bases and J by 2 bases, with 16 bases left in between. CDR3 DNA sequence: TGTGCCAGTAGTAACGTCGCAGGGAGCCCCACAGATACGCAGTATTTT. Encoded protein: CASSNVAGSPTDTQYF.